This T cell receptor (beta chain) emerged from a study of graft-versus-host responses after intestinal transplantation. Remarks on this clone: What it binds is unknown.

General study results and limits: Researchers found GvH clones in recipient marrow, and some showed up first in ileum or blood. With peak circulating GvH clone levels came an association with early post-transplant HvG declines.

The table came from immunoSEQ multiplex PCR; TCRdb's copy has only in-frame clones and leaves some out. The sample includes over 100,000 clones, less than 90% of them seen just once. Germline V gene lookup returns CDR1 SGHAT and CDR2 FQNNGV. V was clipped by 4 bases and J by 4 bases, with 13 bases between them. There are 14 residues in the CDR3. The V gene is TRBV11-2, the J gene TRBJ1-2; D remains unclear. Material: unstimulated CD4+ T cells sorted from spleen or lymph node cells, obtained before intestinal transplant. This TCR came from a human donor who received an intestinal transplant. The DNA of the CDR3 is TGTGCCAGCAGCTGGTCGCTTAGTGGCTATGGCTACACCTTC. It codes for CASSWSLSGYGYTF.